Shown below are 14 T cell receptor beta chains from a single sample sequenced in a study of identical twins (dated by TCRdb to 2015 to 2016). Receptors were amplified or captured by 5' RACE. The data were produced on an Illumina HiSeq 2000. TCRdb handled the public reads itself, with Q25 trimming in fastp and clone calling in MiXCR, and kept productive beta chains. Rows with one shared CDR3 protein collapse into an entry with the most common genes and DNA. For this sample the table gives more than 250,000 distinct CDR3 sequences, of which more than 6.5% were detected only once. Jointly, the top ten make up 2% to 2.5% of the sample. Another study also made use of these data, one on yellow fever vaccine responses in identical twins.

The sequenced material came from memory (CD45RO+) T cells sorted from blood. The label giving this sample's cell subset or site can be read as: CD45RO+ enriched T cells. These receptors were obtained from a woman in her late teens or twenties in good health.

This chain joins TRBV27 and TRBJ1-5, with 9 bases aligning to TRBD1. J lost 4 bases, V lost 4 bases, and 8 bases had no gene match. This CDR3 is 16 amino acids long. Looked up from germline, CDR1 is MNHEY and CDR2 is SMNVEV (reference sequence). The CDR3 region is CASSSRTGVGNQPQHF. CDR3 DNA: TGTGCCAGCAGTTCCCGGACAGGGGTTGGGAATCAGCCCCAGCATTTT.

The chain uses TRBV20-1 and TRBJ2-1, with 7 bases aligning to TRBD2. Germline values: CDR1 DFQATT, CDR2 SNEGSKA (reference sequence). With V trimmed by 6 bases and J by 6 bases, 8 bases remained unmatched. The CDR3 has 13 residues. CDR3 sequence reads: CSARRLASNEQFF. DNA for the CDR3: TGCAGTGCGAGGAGACTAGCTAGCAATGAGCAGTTCTTC.

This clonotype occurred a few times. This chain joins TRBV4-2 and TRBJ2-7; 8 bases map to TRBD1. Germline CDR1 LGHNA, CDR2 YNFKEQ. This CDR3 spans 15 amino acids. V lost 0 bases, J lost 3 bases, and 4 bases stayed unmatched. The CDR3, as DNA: TGTGCCAGCAGCCAAGATAGGACAGGGTTCTACGAGCAGTACTTC. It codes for CASSQDRTGFYEQYF.

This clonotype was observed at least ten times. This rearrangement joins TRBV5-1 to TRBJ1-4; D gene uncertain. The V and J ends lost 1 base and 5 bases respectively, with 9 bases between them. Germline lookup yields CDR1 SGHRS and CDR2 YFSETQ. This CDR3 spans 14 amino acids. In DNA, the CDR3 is TGCGCCAGCAGCTTGCACTCGAACAATGAAAAACTGTTTTTT. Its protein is CASSLHSNNEKLFF.

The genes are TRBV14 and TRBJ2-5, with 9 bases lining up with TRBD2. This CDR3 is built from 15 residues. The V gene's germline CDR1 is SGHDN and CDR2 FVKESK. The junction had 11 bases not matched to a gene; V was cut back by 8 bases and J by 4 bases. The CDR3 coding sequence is TGTGCCAGCCGCCGGAGCGGGAGGCTTGGAGAGACCCAGTACTTC. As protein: CASRRSGRLGETQYF.

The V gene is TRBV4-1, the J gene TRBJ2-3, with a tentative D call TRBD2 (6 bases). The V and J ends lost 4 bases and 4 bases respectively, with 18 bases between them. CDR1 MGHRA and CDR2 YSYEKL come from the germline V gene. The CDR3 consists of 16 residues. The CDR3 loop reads CASSRPTSKVPDTQYF. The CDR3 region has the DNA TGCGCCAGCAGCCGACCCACTAGCAAGGTACCAGATACGCAGTATTTT.

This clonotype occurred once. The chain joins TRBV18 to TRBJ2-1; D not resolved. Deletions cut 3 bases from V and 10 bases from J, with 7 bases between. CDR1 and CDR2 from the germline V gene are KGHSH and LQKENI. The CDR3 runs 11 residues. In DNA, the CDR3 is TGTGCCAGCTCACCGGTGGGGGAGCAGTTCTTC. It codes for CASSPVGEQFF.

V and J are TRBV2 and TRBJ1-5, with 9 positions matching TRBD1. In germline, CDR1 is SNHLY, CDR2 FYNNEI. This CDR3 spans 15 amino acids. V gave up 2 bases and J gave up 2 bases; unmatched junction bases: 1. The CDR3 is CASSERTGGNQPQHF. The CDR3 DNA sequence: TGTGCCAGCAGTGAAAGGACAGGGGGCAATCAGCCCCAGCATTTT.

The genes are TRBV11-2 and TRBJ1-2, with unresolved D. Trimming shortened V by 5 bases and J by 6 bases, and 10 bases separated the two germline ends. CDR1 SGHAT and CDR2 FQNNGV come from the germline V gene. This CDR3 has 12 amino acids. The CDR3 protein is CASSPDEDGYTF. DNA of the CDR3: TGTGCCAGCAGCCCCGACGAGGATGGCTACACCTTC.

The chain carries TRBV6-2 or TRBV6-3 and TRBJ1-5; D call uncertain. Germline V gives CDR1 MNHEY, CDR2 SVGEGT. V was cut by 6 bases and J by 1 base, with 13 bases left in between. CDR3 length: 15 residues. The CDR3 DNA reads TGTGCCAGCAGCCCCATGGGGAGAAGCAATCAGCCCCAGCATTTT. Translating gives CASSPMGRSNQPQHF.

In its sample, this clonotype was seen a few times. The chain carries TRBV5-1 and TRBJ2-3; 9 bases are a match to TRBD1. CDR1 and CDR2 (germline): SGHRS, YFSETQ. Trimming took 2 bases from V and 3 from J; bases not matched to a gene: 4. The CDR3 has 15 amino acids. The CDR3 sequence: CASSFGTGRTDTQYF. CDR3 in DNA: TGCGCCAGCAGCTTCGGGACAGGGAGGACAGATACGCAGTATTTT.

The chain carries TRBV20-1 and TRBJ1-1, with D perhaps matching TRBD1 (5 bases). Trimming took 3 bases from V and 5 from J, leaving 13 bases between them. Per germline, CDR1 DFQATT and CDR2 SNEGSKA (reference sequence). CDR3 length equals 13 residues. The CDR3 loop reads CSARLLGGTEAFF. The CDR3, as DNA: TGCAGTGCTAGGCTACTTGGGGGAACTGAAGCTTTCTTT.

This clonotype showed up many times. CDR3 DNA sequence: TGCGCCAGCAGCTTGCAGGCTGCGACAGGGGTCACCGGGGAGCTGTTTTTT. This gives the protein CASSLQAATGVTGELFF. The chain is built from TRBV5-1 and TRBJ2-2, with 8 nucleotides matching TRBD1. Per the germline V gene, CDR1 is SGHRS and CDR2 is YFSETQ. The junction had 9 bases not matched to a gene; V was cut back by 1 base and J by 4 bases. CDR3 length equals 17 residues.

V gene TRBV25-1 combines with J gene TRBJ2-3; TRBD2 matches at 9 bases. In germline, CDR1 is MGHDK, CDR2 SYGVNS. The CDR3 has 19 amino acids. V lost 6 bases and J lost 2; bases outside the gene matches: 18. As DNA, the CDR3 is TGTGCCAGCAGCGCTCAGGGGGGGCAACTAGCGGGCCACACAGATACGCAGTATTTT. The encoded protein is CASSAQGGQLAGHTDTQYF.